This T cell receptor (beta chain) was profiled in a study of shared clonotypes between healthy human individuals. Whole-study results and caveats: Among a handful of donors, roughly 5% of naive CD4 clonotypes were found in common.

Generated by immunoSEQ multiplex PCR, the TCRdb table keeps only in-frame clones and is missing some. The sample yields roughly 760,000 clones, around 72% seen once. With respect to this clone: Antigen specificity is unknown.

Sequences were obtained from memory CD4+ T cells sorted from blood. Subset of the sample: CD45RA-negative fraction. The clonotype was recovered from a woman between 25 and 40 years old in good health.

CDR3 protein: CASSWTEFYGYTF. DNA of the CDR3: TGTGCCAGCAGCTGGACAGAATTCTATGGCTACACCTTC. The V and J genes are TRBV5-8 and TRBJ1-2; perhaps TRBD1 as D (6 bases). The CDR3 extends over 13 amino acids. Trimming removed 3 bases from V and 4 bases from J, with 10 bases in between. CDR1 is SGHTS and CDR2 is YDEGEE in the germline V gene.